These T cell receptor beta chains were read from a single sample in a study of PD-1 blockade in classical Hodgkin lymphoma. The assay was immunoSEQ multiplex PCR, and TCRdb's table has in-frame clones only and misses some. This table has 50,000 to 85,000 clones, about two thirds appearing once. Sample: peripheral blood mononuclear cells (PBMCs), taken before the second cycle of nivolumab. These receptors all come from a human donor with classical Hodgkin lymphoma. The CDR3 runs from the conserved cysteine through the conserved F or W. A D gene is named only where the DNA matches it firmly. Size tells how often a clone was seen (once, few, many) or the class of an expanded clone, and some rows leave it out.

NA	TRBV9	TRBJ1-1	NA	TGTGCCAGCAGCCCCGGACAAGGGGTGAACACTGAAGCTTTCTTT	CASSPGQGVNTEAFF
TRBD1	TRBV27	TRBJ1-1	NA	TGTGCCAGCAGGCCGCAGGGGGGGAACACTGAAGCTTTCTTT	CASRPQGGNTEAFF
NA	TRBV11-1	TRBJ2-6	NA	TGTGCCAGCAGATTCCAGGGAGCTGGGGCCAACGTCCTGACTTTC	CASRFQGAGANVLTF
TRBD2	TRBV12-5	TRBJ2-1	few	TGTGCTAGTGGTTTGAGCGGGGGGCCCATCAATGAGCAGTTCTTC	CASGLSGGPINEQFF
TRBD1	TRBV6-1	TRBJ1-5	few	TGTGCCAGCAGTGAATGGGGGACAGGGGGTTATCAGCCCCAGCATTTT	CASSEWGTGGYQPQHF
NA	TRBV4-1	TRBJ1-2	medium-sized	TGCGCCAGCAGCCAAGCGGATATCTATGGCTACACCTTC	CASSQADIYGYTF
TRBD1	TRBV28	TRBJ2-1	NA	TGTGCCAGCAGTCGAGGGGACAGCACCTACAATGAGCAGTTCTTC	CASSRGDSTYNEQFF
NA	TRBV5-1	TRBJ1-1	NA	TGCGCCAGCAGCGTACAGACTGGGAACACTGAAGCTTTCTTT	CASSVQTGNTEAFF
NA	TRBV7-1	TRBJ2-7	NA	TGTGCCAGCAGCCCGGGACAGCGGGACGAGCAGTACTTC	CASSPGQRDEQYF
TRBD1	TRBV19	TRBJ1-2	NA	TGTGCCAGTAGCCCCATACAGGGGTCCTATGGCTACACCTTC	CASSPIQGSYGYTF
NA	TRBV5-8	TRBJ1-1	NA	TGTGCCAGCAGCCCGAGGGGGAACACTGAAGCTTTCTTT	CASSPRGNTEAFF
NA	TRBV4-1	TRBJ1-3	few	TGCGCCAGCAGCCAAGAGGGGCCCAGAAGTAACACCATATATTTT	CASSQEGPRSNTIYF
NA	TRBV20-1	TRBJ1-2	NA	TGCAGTGCTTCACAGGGCGGGGGCTACACCTTC	CSASQGGGYTF
NA	TRBV28	TRBJ2-7	NA	TGTGCCAGCAGCATCTCTGGGACGCATTCCTACGAGCAGTACTTC	CASSISGTHSYEQYF
NA	TRBV19	TRBJ1-3	NA	TGTGCCAGTAGTACCCAAGGGACTGGAAACACCATATATTTT	CASSTQGTGNTIYF
NA	TRBV5-1	TRBJ2-1	NA	TGCGCCAGCAGCTTGGACGGTATCTCCTACAATGAGCAGTTCTTC	CASSLDGISYNEQFF
NA	TRBV18	TRBJ1-1	few	TGTGCCAGCTCACAGGGGCTAATGAACACTGAAGCTTTCTTT	CASSQGLMNTEAFF
NA	TRBV10-2	TRBJ1-1	NA	TGCGCCAGCAGTGAGTACGGCGTAGCGAACACTGAAGCTTTCTTT	CASSEYGVANTEAFF
TRBD1	TRBV29-1	TRBJ1-2	NA	TGCAGCGTGATGGGACAGACAGACCCTAACTATGGCTACACCTTC	CSVMGQTDPNYGYTF
NA	TRBV5-6	TRBJ2-7	NA	TGTGCCAGCAGCACCCCGTTGGGGGACCACGAGCAGTACTTC	CASSTPLGDHEQYF
NA	TRBV18	TRBJ2-3	NA	TGTGCCAGCTCACCACGATGGGAGACAGATACGCAGTATTTT	CASSPRWETDTQYF
NA	TRBV2	TRBJ1-2	NA	TGTGCCAGCAGTGAAACAGGATCCCACCCCTATGGCTACACCTTC	CASSETGSHPYGYTF
NA	TRBV25-1	TRBJ2-7	few	TGTGCCAGCAGTGAACATGGAGCAGCACTTTCCTACGAGCAGTACTTC	CASSEHGAALSYEQYF
TRBD1	TRBV14	TRBJ2-1	NA	TGTGCCAGCAGCCACGGGACAGTTAAAGCCAATGAGCAGTTCTTC	CASSHGTVKANEQFF
NA	TRBV9	TRBJ2-7	NA	TGTGCCAGCAGCCTTGGGCCAGACTACGAGCAGTACTTC	CASSLGPDYEQYF
TRBD2	TRBV5-1	TRBJ2-3	few	TGCGCCAGCAGCCCACAGACTAGCCGAAGCACAGATACGCAGTATTTT	CASSPQTSRSTDTQYF
NA	TRBV30	TRBJ2-7	NA	TGTGCCTGGAGTCAGTTAAGGGGGACACGGGCGTACGAGCAGTACTTC	CAWSQLRGTRAYEQYF
NA	TRBV7-6	TRBJ2-1	few	TGTGCCAGCAGCCCGAGGGACACCGCGCCGGGATTCAGCTCCTACAATGAGCAGTTCTTC	CASSPRDTAPGFSSYNEQFF
NA	TRBV30	TRBJ1-6	NA	TGTGCCTCCAGGGGAGATCAATCACCCCTCCACTTT	CASRGDQSPLHF
TRBD1	TRBV28	TRBJ2-3	few	TGTGCCAGCAGCCCGGACAGGGCGACAGATACGCAGTATTTT	CASSPDRATDTQYF
NA	TRBV4-1	TRBJ2-7	NA	TGCGCCAGCAGCCAAGATAGCAGGGGCTCCTACGAGCAGTACTTC	CASSQDSRGSYEQYF
NA	TRBV7-9	TRBJ2-7	NA	TGTGCCAGCAGCTTAGGGGATTATTCCTACGAGCAGTACTTC	CASSLGDYSYEQYF
NA	TRBV5-8	TRBJ2-2	once	TGTGCCAGCAGCCACAGGGTTGTCACCGGGGAGCTGTTTTTT	CASSHRVVTGELFF
NA	TRBV11-2	TRBJ1-1	NA	TGTGCCAGCAGCTTCGCAGGGAACACTGAAGCTTTCTTT	CASSFAGNTEAFF
NA	TRBV28	TRBJ2-3	once	TGTGCCAGCAGCCCCGGGACCTTTGGCACAGATACGCAGTATTTT	CASSPGTFGTDTQYF
NA	TRBV5-1	TRBJ1-2	once	TGCGCCAGCAGCTTGGACAGCTATGGCTACACCTTC	CASSLDSYGYTF
NA	TRBV10-3	TRBJ2-1	NA	TGTGCCATCAGTGAGTCGACGGGAGCGAAGGGGCCGGTCTCCTACAATGAGCAGTTCTTC	CAISESTGAKGPVSYNEQFF
TRBD1	TRBV28	TRBJ1-4	NA	TGTGCCAGCAGTTTAACAGGGGGCCATGAAAAACTGTTTTTT	CASSLTGGHEKLFF
NA	TRBV12-1	TRBJ1-1	once	TGTGCCAGCAGCTTTACGTTCAGGGTCACTGAAGCTTTCTTT	CASSFTFRVTEAFF
TRBD1	TRBV5-1	TRBJ1-1	NA	TGCGCCAGCAGCTCCCTTACAGGGGGACGAAACACTGAAGCTTTCTTT	CASSSLTGGRNTEAFF
TRBD1	TRBV5-1	TRBJ1-1	NA	TGCGCCAGCAGCCTACAGGGGGCGTACACTGAAGCTTTCTTT	CASSLQGAYTEAFF